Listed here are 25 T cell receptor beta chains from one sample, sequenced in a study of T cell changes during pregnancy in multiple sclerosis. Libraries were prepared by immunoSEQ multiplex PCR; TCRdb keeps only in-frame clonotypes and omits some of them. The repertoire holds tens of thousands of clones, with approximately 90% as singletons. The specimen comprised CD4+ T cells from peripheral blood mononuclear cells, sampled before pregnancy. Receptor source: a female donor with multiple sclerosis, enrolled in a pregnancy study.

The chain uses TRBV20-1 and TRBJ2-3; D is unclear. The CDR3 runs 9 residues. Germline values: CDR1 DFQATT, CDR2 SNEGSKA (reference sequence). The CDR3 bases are TGCAGCTCCACAGATACGCAGTATTTT. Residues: CSSTDTQYF.

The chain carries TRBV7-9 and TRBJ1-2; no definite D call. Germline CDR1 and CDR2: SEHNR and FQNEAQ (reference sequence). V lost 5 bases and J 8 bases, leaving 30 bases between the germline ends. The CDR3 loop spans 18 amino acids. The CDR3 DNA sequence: TGTGCCAGCAGCCGTACCTTAATCCAGAATCCCTCTTCTGAAGGCTACACCTTC. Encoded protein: CASSRTLIQNPSSEGYTF.

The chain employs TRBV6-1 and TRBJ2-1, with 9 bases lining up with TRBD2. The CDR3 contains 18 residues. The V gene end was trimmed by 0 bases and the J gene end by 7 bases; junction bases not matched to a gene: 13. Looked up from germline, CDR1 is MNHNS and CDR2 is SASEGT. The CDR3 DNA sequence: TGTGCCAGCAGTGAAGCGCTCTTAGCGGGAGAAGCCCTAAATGAGCAGTTCTTC. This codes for CASSEALLAGEALNEQFF.

CDR3 loop: CASSLYISTDTQYF. CDR3 nucleotide sequence: TGTGCCAGCAGTTTATACATAAGCACAGATACGCAGTATTTT. The chain combines TRBV27 with TRBJ2-3; D remains ambiguous. V lost 1 base, J lost 0 bases, and 5 bases lay in between. The CDR3 has 14 amino acids. The germline CDR1 and CDR2 sequences are MNHEY and SMNVEV (reference sequence).

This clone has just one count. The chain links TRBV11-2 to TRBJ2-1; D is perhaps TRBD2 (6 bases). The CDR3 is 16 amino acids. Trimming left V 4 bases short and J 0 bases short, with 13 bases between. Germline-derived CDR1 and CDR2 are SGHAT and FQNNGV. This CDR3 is CASSSGLLSSYNEQFF. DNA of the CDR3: TGTGCCAGCAGCTCGGGACTGTTGAGCTCCTACAATGAGCAGTTCTTC.

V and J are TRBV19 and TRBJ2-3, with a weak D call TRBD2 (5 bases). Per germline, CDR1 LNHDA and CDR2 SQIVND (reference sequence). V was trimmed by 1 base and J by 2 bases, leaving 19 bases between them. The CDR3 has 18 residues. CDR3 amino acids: CASSIARGWQDSTDTQYF. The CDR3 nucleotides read TGTGCCAGTAGTATAGCCCGAGGGTGGCAAGACTCCACAGATACGCAGTATTTT.

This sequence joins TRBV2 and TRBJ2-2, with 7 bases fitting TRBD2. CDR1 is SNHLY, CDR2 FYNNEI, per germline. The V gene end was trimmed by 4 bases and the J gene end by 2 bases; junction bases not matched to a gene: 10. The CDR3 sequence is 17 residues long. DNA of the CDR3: TGTGCCAGCAGTGGAAGGGAGAGCGGGGTTAACACCGGGGAGCTGTTTTTT. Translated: CASSGRESGVNTGELFF.

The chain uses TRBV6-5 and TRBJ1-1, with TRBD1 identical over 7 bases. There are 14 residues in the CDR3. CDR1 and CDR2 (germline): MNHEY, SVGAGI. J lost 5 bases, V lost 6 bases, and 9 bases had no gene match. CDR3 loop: CASRVGGPWTEAFF. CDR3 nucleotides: TGTGCCAGCAGGGTAGGGGGCCCCTGGACTGAAGCTTTCTTT.

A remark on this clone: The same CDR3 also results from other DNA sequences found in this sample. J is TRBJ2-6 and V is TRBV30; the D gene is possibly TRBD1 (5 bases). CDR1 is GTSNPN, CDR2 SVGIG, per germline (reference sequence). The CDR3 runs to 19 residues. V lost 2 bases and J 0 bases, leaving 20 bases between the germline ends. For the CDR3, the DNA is TGTGCCTGGAGTTCCAAATTAAGCAGGGTTAGCTCTGGGGCCAACGTCCTGACTTTC. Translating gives CAWSSKLSRVSSGANVLTF.

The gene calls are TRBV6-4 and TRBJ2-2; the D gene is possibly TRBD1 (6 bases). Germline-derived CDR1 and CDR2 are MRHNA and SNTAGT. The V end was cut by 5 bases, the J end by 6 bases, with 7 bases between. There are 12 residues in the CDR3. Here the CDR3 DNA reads TGTGCCAGCAGTCCAGGGGCCGGGGAGCTGTTTTTT. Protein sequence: CASSPGAGELFF.

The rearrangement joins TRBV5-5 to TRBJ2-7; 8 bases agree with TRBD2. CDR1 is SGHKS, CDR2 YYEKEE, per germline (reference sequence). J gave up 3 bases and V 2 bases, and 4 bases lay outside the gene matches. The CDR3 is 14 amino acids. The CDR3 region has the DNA TGTGCCAGCAGCTTTGCGGGGGGCGTCTACGAGCAGTACTTC. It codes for CASSFAGGVYEQYF.

In DNA form, the CDR3 reads TGTGCCAGCAGTTCTGAAGTTCGCCCAGGGCCCTACAATGAGCAGTTCTTC. This translates into CASSSEVRPGPYNEQFF. The chain combines TRBV2 with TRBJ2-1; possible D gene TRBD1, 5 bases. Trimming took 5 bases from V and 2 from J, leaving 19 bases between them. The CDR3 loop spans 17 amino acids. Germline V gives CDR1 SNHLY, CDR2 FYNNEI.

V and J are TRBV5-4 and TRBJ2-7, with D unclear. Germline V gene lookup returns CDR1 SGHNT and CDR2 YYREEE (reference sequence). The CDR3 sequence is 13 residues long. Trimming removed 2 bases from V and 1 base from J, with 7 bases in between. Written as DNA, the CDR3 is TGTGCCAGCAGCTTCCCCGGGTCCTACGAGCAGTACTTC. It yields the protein CASSFPGSYEQYF.

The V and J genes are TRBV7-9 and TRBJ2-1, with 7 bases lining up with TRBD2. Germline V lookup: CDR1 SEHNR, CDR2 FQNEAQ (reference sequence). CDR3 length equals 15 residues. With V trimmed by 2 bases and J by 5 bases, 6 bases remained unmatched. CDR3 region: CASSLSRLADNEQFF. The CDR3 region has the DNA TGTGCCAGCAGCTTATCTCGGCTAGCGGACAATGAGCAGTTCTTC.

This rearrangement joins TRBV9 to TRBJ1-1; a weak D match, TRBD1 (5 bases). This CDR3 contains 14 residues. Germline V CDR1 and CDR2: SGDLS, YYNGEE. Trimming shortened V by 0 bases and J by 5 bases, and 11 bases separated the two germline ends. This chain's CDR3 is CASSVDNGGTEAFF. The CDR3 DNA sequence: TGTGCCAGCAGCGTAGACAATGGGGGGACTGAAGCTTTCTTT.

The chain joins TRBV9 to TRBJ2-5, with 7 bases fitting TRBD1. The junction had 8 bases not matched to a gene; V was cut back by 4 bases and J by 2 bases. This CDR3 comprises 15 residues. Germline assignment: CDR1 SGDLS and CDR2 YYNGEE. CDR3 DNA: TGTGCCAGCAGCACTAACAGGGGAAGGCAAGAGACCCAGTACTTC. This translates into CASSTNRGRQETQYF.

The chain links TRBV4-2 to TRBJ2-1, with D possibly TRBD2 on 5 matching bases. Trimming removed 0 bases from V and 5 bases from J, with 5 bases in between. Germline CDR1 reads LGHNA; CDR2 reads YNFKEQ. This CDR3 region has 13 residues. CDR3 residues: CASSQEGDNEQFF. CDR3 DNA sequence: TGTGCCAGCAGCCAAGAGGGAGACAATGAGCAGTTCTTC.

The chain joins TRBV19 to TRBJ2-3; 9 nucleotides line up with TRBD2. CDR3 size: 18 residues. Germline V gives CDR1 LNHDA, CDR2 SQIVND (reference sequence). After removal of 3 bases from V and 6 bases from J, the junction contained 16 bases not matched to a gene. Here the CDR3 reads CASSISLGAGGLRDTQYF. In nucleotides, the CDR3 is TGTGCCAGTAGTATCAGTTTGGGAGCGGGAGGCCTTCGGGATACGCAGTATTTT. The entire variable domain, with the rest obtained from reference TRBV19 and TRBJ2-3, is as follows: DGGITQSPKYLFRKEGQNVTLSCEQNLNHDAMYWYRQDPGQGLRLIYYSQIVNDFQKGDIAEGYSVSREKKESFPLTVTSAQKNPTAFYLCASSISLGAGGLRDTQYFGPGTRLTVL.

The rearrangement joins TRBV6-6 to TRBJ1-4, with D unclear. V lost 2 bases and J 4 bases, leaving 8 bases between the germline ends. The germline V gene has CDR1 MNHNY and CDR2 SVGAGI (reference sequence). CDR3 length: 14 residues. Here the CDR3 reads CASSYAGYNEKLFF. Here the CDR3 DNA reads TGTGCCAGCAGTTACGCCGGTTATAATGAAAAACTGTTTTTT.

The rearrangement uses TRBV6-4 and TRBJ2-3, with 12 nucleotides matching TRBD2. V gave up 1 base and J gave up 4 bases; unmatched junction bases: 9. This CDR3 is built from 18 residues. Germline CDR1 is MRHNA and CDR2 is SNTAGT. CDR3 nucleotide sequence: TGTGCCAGCAGTGACTATCCCTCGCTAGCGGGAGGGGCAGATACGCAGTATTTT. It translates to CASSDYPSLAGGADTQYF.

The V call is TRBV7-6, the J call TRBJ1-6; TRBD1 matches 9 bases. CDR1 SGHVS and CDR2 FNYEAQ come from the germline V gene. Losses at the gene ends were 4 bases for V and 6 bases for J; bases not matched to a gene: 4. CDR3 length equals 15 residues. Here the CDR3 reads CASSSTGQGNSPLHF. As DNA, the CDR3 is TGTGCCAGCAGCTCCACGGGACAGGGTAATTCACCCCTCCACTTT.

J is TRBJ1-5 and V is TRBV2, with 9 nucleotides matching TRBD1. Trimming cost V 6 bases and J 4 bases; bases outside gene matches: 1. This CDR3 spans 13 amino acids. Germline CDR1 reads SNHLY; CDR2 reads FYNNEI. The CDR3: CASRGTGNQPQHF. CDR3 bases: TGTGCCAGCAGGGGGACAGGGAATCAGCCCCAGCATTTT.

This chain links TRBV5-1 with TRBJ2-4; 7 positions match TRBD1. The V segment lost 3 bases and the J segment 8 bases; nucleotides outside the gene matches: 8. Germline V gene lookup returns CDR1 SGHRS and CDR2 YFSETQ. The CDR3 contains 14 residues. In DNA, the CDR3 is TGCGCCAGCAGCTATCGACAGGGAACGGACATTCAGTACTTC. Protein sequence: CASSYRQGTDIQYF.

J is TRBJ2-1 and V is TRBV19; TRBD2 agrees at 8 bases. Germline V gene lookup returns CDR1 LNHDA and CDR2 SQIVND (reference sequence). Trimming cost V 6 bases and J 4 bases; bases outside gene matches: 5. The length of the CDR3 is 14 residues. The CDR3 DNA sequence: TGTGCCAGTAGCCAACTAGCGGCTTACAATGAGCAGTTCTTC. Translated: CASSQLAAYNEQFF.

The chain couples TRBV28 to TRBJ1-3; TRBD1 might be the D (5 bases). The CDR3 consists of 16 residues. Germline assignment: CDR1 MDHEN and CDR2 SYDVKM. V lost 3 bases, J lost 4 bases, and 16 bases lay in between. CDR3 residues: CASSFSLGGTGNTIYF. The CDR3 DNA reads TGTGCCAGCAGTTTTTCCCTGGGGGGTACAGGAAACACCATATATTTT.